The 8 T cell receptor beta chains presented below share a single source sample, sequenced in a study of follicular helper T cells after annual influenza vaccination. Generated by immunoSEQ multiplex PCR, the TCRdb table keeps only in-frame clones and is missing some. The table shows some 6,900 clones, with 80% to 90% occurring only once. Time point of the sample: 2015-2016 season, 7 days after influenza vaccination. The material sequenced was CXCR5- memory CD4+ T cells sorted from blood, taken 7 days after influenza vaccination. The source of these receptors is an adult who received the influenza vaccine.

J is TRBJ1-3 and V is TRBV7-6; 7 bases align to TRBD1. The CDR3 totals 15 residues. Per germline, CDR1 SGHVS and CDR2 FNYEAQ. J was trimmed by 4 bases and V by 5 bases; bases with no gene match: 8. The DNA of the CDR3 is TGTGCCAGCAGCCCTCAAGGGGGCGCCGGAAACACCATATATTTT. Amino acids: CASSPQGGAGNTIYF.

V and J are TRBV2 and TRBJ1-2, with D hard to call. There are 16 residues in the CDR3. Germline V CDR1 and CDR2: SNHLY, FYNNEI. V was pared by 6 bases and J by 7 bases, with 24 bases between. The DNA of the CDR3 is TGTGCCAGCAGCCTAGTCCTTGCCCATTCACCGGGTGGCTACACCTTC. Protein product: CASSLVLAHSPGGYTF.

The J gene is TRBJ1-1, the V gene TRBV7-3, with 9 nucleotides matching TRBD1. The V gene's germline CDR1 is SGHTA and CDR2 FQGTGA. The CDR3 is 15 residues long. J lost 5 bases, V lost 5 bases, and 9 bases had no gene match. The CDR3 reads CASSPSGDRATEAFF. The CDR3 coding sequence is TGTGCCAGCAGCCCGAGCGGGGACAGGGCGACTGAAGCTTTCTTT.

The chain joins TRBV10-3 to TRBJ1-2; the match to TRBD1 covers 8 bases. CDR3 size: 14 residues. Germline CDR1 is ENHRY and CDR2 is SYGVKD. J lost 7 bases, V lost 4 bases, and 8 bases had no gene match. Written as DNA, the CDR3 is TGTGCCATCAGTGTTGGCAGGGGGCAGGGTGGCTACACCTTC. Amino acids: CAISVGRGQGGYTF.

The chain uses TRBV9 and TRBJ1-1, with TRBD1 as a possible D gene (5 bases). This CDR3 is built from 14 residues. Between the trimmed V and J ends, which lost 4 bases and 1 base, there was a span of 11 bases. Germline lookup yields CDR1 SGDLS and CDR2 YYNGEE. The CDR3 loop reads CASSPETGNTEAFF. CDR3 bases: TGTGCCAGCAGCCCCGAAACAGGGAACACTGAAGCTTTCTTT.

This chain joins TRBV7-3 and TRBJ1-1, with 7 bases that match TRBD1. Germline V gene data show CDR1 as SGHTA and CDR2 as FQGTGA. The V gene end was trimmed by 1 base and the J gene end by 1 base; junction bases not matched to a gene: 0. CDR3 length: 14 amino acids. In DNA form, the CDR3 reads TGTGCCAGCAGCTTAAGACAGGGGAACACTGAAGCTTTCTTT. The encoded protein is CASSLRQGNTEAFF.

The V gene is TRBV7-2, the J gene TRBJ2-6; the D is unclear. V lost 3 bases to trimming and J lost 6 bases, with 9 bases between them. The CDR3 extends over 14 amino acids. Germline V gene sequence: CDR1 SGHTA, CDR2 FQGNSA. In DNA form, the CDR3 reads TGTGCCAGCAGCTTCTGGGCGCCGGCCAACGTCCTGACTTTC. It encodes CASSFWAPANVLTF.

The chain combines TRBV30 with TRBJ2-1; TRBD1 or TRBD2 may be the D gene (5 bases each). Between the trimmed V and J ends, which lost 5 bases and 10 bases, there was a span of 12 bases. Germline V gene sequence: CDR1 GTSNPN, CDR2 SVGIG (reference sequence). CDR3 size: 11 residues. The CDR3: CAWSGTEEQFF. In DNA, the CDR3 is TGTGCCTGGTCCGGGACCGAAGAGCAGTTCTTC.